This is a list of T cell receptor beta chains from one sample in a study of technical replicates of blood from several donors. Libraries were prepared by immunoSEQ multiplex PCR; TCRdb keeps only in-frame clonotypes and omits some of them. The table has approximately 70,000 clones, 95% to 98% seen once; the top ten hold about 0.16%. The sequencing sample was made of T cells isolated from PBMCs. Receptor source: a human donor in good health. The CDR3 runs from the conserved cysteine through the conserved F or W. The order of the fields is CDR3 DNA, CDR3 protein, CDR3 length, D gene, clone size, J gene, V gene. The D gene is left open where the match is weak. Size is stated for part of the rows, as once, few or many counts, or as a class when the clone is expanded.

CDR3nt: TGCAGCGTTGGGGCCAGTAAAGAGACCCAGTACTTC
CDR3aa: CSVGASKETQYF
len: 12
d_gene: .
abundance: .
j_gene: TRBJ2-5
v_gene: TRBV29-1

CDR3nt: TGTGCCAGCAGCGCAGCCGGGACAGGGACCTATGGCTACACCTTC
CDR3aa: CASSAAGTGTYGYTF
len: 15
d_gene: TRBD1
abundance: .
j_gene: TRBJ1-2
v_gene: TRBV11-3

CDR3nt: TGCAGGGCCCTAATCAGGGGGACTGAAGCTTTCTTT
CDR3aa: CRALIRGTEAFF
len: 12
d_gene: TRBD1
abundance: .
j_gene: TRBJ1-1
v_gene: TRBV29-1

CDR3nt: TGTGCCAGCAGTTTAACGGACAGGGGAGAGAATTCACCCCTCCACTTT
CDR3aa: CASSLTDRGENSPLHF
len: 16
d_gene: TRBD1
abundance: once
j_gene: TRBJ1-6
v_gene: TRBV6-6

CDR3nt: TGTGCCAGCAGTGTCAGTTCCAATGAGCAGTTCTTC
CDR3aa: CASSVSSNEQFF
len: 12
d_gene: .
abundance: .
j_gene: TRBJ2-1
v_gene: TRBV2

CDR3nt: TGCAGCGTTACTCATACCGGCACCATATATTTT
CDR3aa: CSVTHTGTIYF
len: 11
d_gene: .
abundance: .
j_gene: TRBJ1-3
v_gene: TRBV29-1

CDR3nt: TGTGCCAGCAGTTACTCCGGGACAGGGCCCACTGAAGCTTTCTTT
CDR3aa: CASSYSGTGPTEAFF
len: 15
d_gene: TRBD1
abundance: .
j_gene: TRBJ1-1
v_gene: TRBV6-5

CDR3nt: TGTGCCAGTAGTCCTACAGGGCCCGGTCAGCCCCAGCATTTT
CDR3aa: CASSPTGPGQPQHF
len: 14
d_gene: .
abundance: .
j_gene: TRBJ1-5
v_gene: TRBV19

CDR3nt: TGTGCCATCAGTGGACAGGGAGGTGGTGGAAATCAGCCCCAGCATTTT
CDR3aa: CAISGQGGGGNQPQHF
len: 16
d_gene: TRBD1
abundance: .
j_gene: TRBJ1-5
v_gene: TRBV10-3

CDR3nt: TGTGCCAGCAGCCCCGGGAACACCGGGGAGCTGTTTTTT
CDR3aa: CASSPGNTGELFF
len: 13
d_gene: .
abundance: .
j_gene: TRBJ2-2
v_gene: TRBV4-2

CDR3nt: TGTGCCAGCAGCGAGGACAGGGGGGTTCAGCCCCAGCATTTT
CDR3aa: CASSEDRGVQPQHF
len: 14
d_gene: TRBD1
abundance: .
j_gene: TRBJ1-5
v_gene: TRBV11-2

CDR3nt: TGTGCCACAGACAGGGGGCGGAACATTCAGTACTTC
CDR3aa: CATDRGRNIQYF
len: 12
d_gene: TRBD1
abundance: .
j_gene: TRBJ2-4
v_gene: TRBV6-1

CDR3nt: TGTGCCAGCAGTTTACTAGCGGGAGGCCGTCAAGAGACCCAGTACTTC
CDR3aa: CASSLLAGGRQETQYF
len: 16
d_gene: TRBD2
abundance: .
j_gene: TRBJ2-5
v_gene: TRBV27

CDR3nt: TGTGCCAGCAGCGTAGGGCACAACACTGAAGCTTTCTTT
CDR3aa: CASSVGHNTEAFF
len: 13
d_gene: .
abundance: .
j_gene: TRBJ1-1
v_gene: TRBV9

CDR3nt: TGTGCCAGCATCCCGACTGAAGGGCGGGAGCACGAGCAGTTCTTC
CDR3aa: CASIPTEGREHEQFF
len: 15
d_gene: TRBD2
abundance: .
j_gene: TRBJ2-1
v_gene: TRBV7-9

CDR3nt: TGTGCCAGCCGGGACAGGGACTCAGATGAGCAGTTCTTC
CDR3aa: CASRDRDSDEQFF
len: 13
d_gene: TRBD1
abundance: .
j_gene: TRBJ2-1
v_gene: TRBV19

CDR3nt: TGTGCCAGTAGTACAACACATCCGAACACTGAAGCTTTCTTT
CDR3aa: CASSTTHPNTEAFF
len: 14
d_gene: .
abundance: .
j_gene: TRBJ1-1
v_gene: TRBV19

CDR3nt: TGTGCCAGCAGCATAACTAGCGCCAATGAGCAGTTCTTC
CDR3aa: CASSITSANEQFF
len: 13
d_gene: TRBD2
abundance: .
j_gene: TRBJ2-1
v_gene: TRBV5-6

CDR3nt: TGTGCCAGCAGTGAAGGGACTGGAACGGACGAGCAGTTCTTC
CDR3aa: CASSEGTGTDEQFF
len: 14
d_gene: .
abundance: .
j_gene: TRBJ2-1
v_gene: TRBV6-1

CDR3nt: TGTGCCAGCAGCTTAGGGGAACAGGGAGATTTAGGTGAAAAACTGTTTTTT
CDR3aa: CASSLGEQGDLGEKLFF
len: 17
d_gene: .
abundance: .
j_gene: TRBJ1-4
v_gene: TRBV7-2

CDR3nt: TGTGCCAGCAGTTACCAAGCCCCGCGGTCACCCCTCCACTTT
CDR3aa: CASSYQAPRSPLHF
len: 14
d_gene: .
abundance: .
j_gene: TRBJ1-6
v_gene: TRBV6-5

CDR3nt: TGTGCCAGCAGCTCTCATACTAATCAGCCCCAGCATTTT
CDR3aa: CASSSHTNQPQHF
len: 13
d_gene: .
abundance: once
j_gene: TRBJ1-5
v_gene: TRBV7-9

CDR3nt: TGTGCCAGCAGTTACACGACTAGCGGGATCCCCGAGCAGTACTTC
CDR3aa: CASSYTTSGIPEQYF
len: 15
d_gene: TRBD2
abundance: .
j_gene: TRBJ2-7
v_gene: TRBV5-5

CDR3nt: TGTGCCAGCAGTAACCCGCTAGCGGCAGAATACAATGAGCAGTTCTTC
CDR3aa: CASSNPLAAEYNEQFF
len: 16
d_gene: TRBD2
abundance: .
j_gene: TRBJ2-1
v_gene: TRBV6-6

CDR3nt: TGTGCCAGCAGTTTATGGCAGGGTAGGAATCAGCCCCAGCATTTT
CDR3aa: CASSLWQGRNQPQHF
len: 15
d_gene: .
abundance: .
j_gene: TRBJ1-5
v_gene: TRBV27

CDR3nt: TGTGCCTGGAGTAGGCAGCGGGCTCAGCTTTATGGCTACACCTTC
CDR3aa: CAWSRQRAQLYGYTF
len: 15
d_gene: .
abundance: .
j_gene: TRBJ1-2
v_gene: TRBV30

CDR3nt: TGTGCCAGCAGTTCCTCATCTACAGGGGCCACTGAAGCTTTCTTT
CDR3aa: CASSSSSTGATEAFF
len: 15
d_gene: TRBD1
abundance: once
j_gene: TRBJ1-1
v_gene: TRBV27

CDR3nt: TGCGCCAGCAGCCCACAAGCGCAGGGTAGCAATCAGCCCCAGCATTTT
CDR3aa: CASSPQAQGSNQPQHF
len: 16
d_gene: .
abundance: .
j_gene: TRBJ1-5
v_gene: TRBV4-1

CDR3nt: TGCGCCAGCAGCTTGGACAGGGCTACCGGGGAGCTGTTTTTT
CDR3aa: CASSLDRATGELFF
len: 14
d_gene: .
abundance: .
j_gene: TRBJ2-2
v_gene: TRBV5-1

CDR3nt: TGTGCCAGCAGCCCCGGGACAGTACAAGAGACCCAGTACTTC
CDR3aa: CASSPGTVQETQYF
len: 14
d_gene: TRBD1
abundance: .
j_gene: TRBJ2-5
v_gene: TRBV7-8

CDR3nt: TGTGCCAGCAGCTTGGCCGGGACAGCGTACAATGAGCAGTTCTTC
CDR3aa: CASSLAGTAYNEQFF
len: 15
d_gene: TRBD1
abundance: .
j_gene: TRBJ2-1
v_gene: TRBV5-6

CDR3nt: TGCGCCAGCAGCCAAGAGAACAGGGTGGGGCCCCAGCATTTT
CDR3aa: CASSQENRVGPQHF
len: 14
d_gene: .
abundance: .
j_gene: TRBJ1-5
v_gene: TRBV4-1

CDR3nt: TGTGCCAGCAGTCTCTTCGGGGGCGGGAGCTGGGAGACCCAGTACTTC
CDR3aa: CASSLFGGGSWETQYF
len: 16
d_gene: .
abundance: .
j_gene: TRBJ2-5
v_gene: TRBV28

CDR3nt: TGTGCCATCAGGACAGGGGATGGCTACACCTTC
CDR3aa: CAIRTGDGYTF
len: 11
d_gene: TRBD1
abundance: .
j_gene: TRBJ1-2
v_gene: TRBV10-3

CDR3nt: TGTGCCAGCGCGATCCGGGGGGGAGGAAAGGCTTTCTTT
CDR3aa: CASAIRGGGKAFF
len: 13
d_gene: .
abundance: .
j_gene: TRBJ1-1
v_gene: TRBV28

CDR3nt: TGTGCCATCAACGCCCGTGAGGCCGATACGCAGTATTTT
CDR3aa: CAINAREADTQYF
len: 13
d_gene: .
abundance: once
j_gene: TRBJ2-3
v_gene: TRBV10-3

CDR3nt: TGTGCCAGCAGCTCTTGGGGCGCAGGGGGGAGCAATCAGCCCCAGCATTTT
CDR3aa: CASSSWGAGGSNQPQHF
len: 17
d_gene: TRBD1
abundance: .
j_gene: TRBJ1-5
v_gene: TRBV5-6

CDR3nt: TGTGCCAGCAGTGGCCGGACAATCCCCTACGAGCAGTACTTC
CDR3aa: CASSGRTIPYEQYF
len: 14
d_gene: .
abundance: once
j_gene: TRBJ2-7
v_gene: TRBV27

CDR3nt: TGTGCCAGCAGCCTGGGAGGGGGAACCTTTTCACCCCTCCACTTT
CDR3aa: CASSLGGGTFSPLHF
len: 15
d_gene: .
abundance: .
j_gene: TRBJ1-6
v_gene: TRBV16

CDR3nt: TGTGCCAGCAGCTCATTGGGGGGGGGATTGAACACTGAAGCTTTCTTT
CDR3aa: CASSSLGGGLNTEAFF
len: 16
d_gene: .
abundance: .
j_gene: TRBJ1-1
v_gene: TRBV11-3

CDR3nt: TGTGCCAGTGAAGACAGCTTCATGAACACTGAAGCTTTCTTT
CDR3aa: CASEDSFMNTEAFF
len: 14
d_gene: .
abundance: .
j_gene: TRBJ1-1
v_gene: TRBV19

CDR3nt: TGCAGCGTCGTACCGGGTCGGTCCCTGAATGAAAAACTGTTTTTT
CDR3aa: CSVVPGRSLNEKLFF
len: 15
d_gene: .
abundance: .
j_gene: TRBJ1-4
v_gene: TRBV29-1